This TCR beta chain was recorded in a study of identical twins. Germline V CDR1 and CDR2: LNHNV, YYDKDF (reference sequence). The CDR3 totals 13 residues. Between the trimmed V and J ends, which lost 1 base and 3 bases, there was a span of 5 bases. TCRdb re-called the 5' RACE reads with MiXCR, one entry per CDR3 protein. The table has roughly 240,000 distinct CDR3 sequences, approximately 7.8% seen once. This clonotype showed up many times. Its antigen is unknown. Study conclusions and caveats: One should note that invariant MAIT and iNKT cells could partly confound zero-insertion analyses.

The sample was also reused in another study, on yellow fever vaccine responses in identical twins.

The chain recombines TRBV15 with TRBJ2-3; D not resolved. The sequence came from a woman younger than 35 in good health. Material: CD8+ T cells sorted from blood. CDR3 bases: TGTGCCACCAGCAGAGTAGAAACAGATACGCAGTATTTT. Translated, it gives CATSRVETDTQYF.